These 14 T cell receptor beta chains originate from one sample sequenced in a study of blood T cells in healthy people across ages. It was with a sample-barcoded 5' primer and a J-beta primer mix that a second PCR of about 6 to 12 cycles was run. TCRdb reprocessed the 5' RACE reads via MiXCR and lists one record per CDR3 protein. The sample carries some 800,000 distinct CDR3 sequences, approximately 48% recorded once. Sequenced sample: blood. The receptor set was obtained from a man between 60 and 75 years old in good health.

This chain connects TRBV21-1 to TRBJ1-2. TRBV21-1 is a pseudogene. This CDR3 is built from 16 residues. The CDR3 region has the DNA TGTGCCAGCAGACTAGACCGGGCCTCAACGGACTATGGCTACACCTTC. It codes for CASRLDRASTDYGYTF.

This clonotype was detected only a few times. V is TRBV11-2 and J is TRBJ2-1, with TRBD1 as a possible D gene (5 bases). The last part of the DNA fits TRBJ2-7 better; the J call may be wrong. The CDR3 is 13 residues long. The germline V gene encodes CDR1 SGHAT and CDR2 FQNNGV. The CDR3 reads CASSVGQINEQYF. Written as DNA, the CDR3 is TGTGCCAGCAGCGTGGGGCAAATCAATGAGCAGTACTTC.

This chain uses TRBV30 with TRBJ1-3; no firm D call. Deletions cut 0 bases from V and 1 base from J, with 7 bases between. The CDR3 length is 14 residues. The germline gives CDR1 GTSNPN, CDR2 SVGIG (reference sequence). The DNA of the CDR3 is TGTGCCTGGAGTGTAACAGCTTCTGGAAACACCATATATTTT. Translated: CAWSVTASGNTIYF.

This clonotype was seen only once. The CDR3 DNA is TGTGCCTGGAACTTCAAAAACATGAAAGGAGTGGATGAGCAGTTCTTC. Residues: CAWNFKNMKGVDEQFF. This rearrangement joins TRBV30 to TRBJ2-1; no clear D. V was clipped by 4 bases and J by 8 bases, with 24 bases between them. The CDR3 contains 16 residues. CDR1 and CDR2 from the germline V gene are GTSNPN and SVGIG (reference sequence).

This clonotype has a handful of counts. The rearrangement uses TRBV6-2 or TRBV6-3 and TRBJ2-1; TRBD1 might be the D (6 bases). Per the germline V gene, CDR1 is MNHEY and CDR2 is SVGEGT. CDR3 length: 16 residues. V lost 2 bases and J lost 0, with 11 bases in between. CDR3 sequence: CASSYTGRSSYNEQFF. The DNA for the CDR3 is TGTGCCAGCAGTTACACAGGGCGTAGCTCCTACAATGAGCAGTTCTTC.

This clonotype was seen more than once but under ten times. For the CDR3, the DNA is TGTGCCATCAGTTCCTCGGGGGTACACAGTGGGGCCAACGTCCTGACTTTC. It translates to CAISSSGVHSGANVLTF. The chain has TRBV10-3 and TRBJ2-6, with D perhaps matching TRBD2 (6 bases). V was cut by 5 bases and J by 3 bases, with 17 bases left in between. CDR1 is ENHRY and CDR2 is SYGVKD in the germline V gene. The CDR3 length is 17 residues.

This sequence joins TRBV6-6 and TRBJ2-3; 10 nucleotides agree with TRBD1. This CDR3 is 15 amino acids long. The ends lost 6 bases at V and 6 bases at J; junction bases unmatched: 9. Germline assignment: CDR1 MNHNY and CDR2 SVGAGI (reference sequence). The CDR3 bases are TGTGCCAGCAGACTGACAGGGGGCGACACGGATACGCAGTATTTT. This encodes CASRLTGGDTDTQYF.

The table lists this clonotype with a few counts. The V call is TRBV3-1, the J call TRBJ2-1; 10 bases fit TRBD1. The junction had 2 bases not matched to a gene; V was cut back by 3 bases and J by 6 bases. Germline loops: CDR1 LGHDT, CDR2 YNNKEL (reference sequence). The CDR3 extends over 14 amino acids. The CDR3 region has the DNA TGTGCCAGCAGCCATCGGACAGGGGGCAATGAGCAGTTCTTC. Its protein product is CASSHRTGGNEQFF.

Notes on this clonotype: At one end the junction does not follow the germline gene, possibly because of a read error. V gene TRBV10-3 combines with J gene TRBJ2-1; 8 nucleotides match TRBD2. The length of the CDR3 is 19 residues. Per germline, CDR1 ENHRY and CDR2 SYGVKD. CDR3 nucleotide sequence: TGTGGCATCAGGGGCTTCGAGCGGGGGCCCGATAGCTCCTACAATGAGCAGTTCTTC. Its translation is CGIRGFERGPDSSYNEQFF.

Concerning this clonotype itself: A much larger clonotype is one base distant, so this may be a read error. The genes are TRBV29-1 and TRBJ2-1, with a tentative D call TRBD2 (6 bases). The CDR3 loop spans 12 amino acids. Germline CDR1 is SQVTM and CDR2 is ANQGSEA. Trimming took 4 bases from V and 6 from J, leaving 10 bases between them. The CDR3 sequence is CSVVAETNEQFF. The CDR3 DNA is TGCAGCGTTGTAGCGGAGACCAATGAGCAGTTCTTC.

The chain links TRBV3-1 to TRBJ1-2; the match to TRBD1 covers 9 bases. Germline values: CDR1 LGHDT, CDR2 YNNKEL (reference sequence). After removal of 3 bases from V and 8 bases from J, the junction contained 4 bases not matched to a gene. CDR3 length: 13 amino acids. The CDR3 loop reads CASSHGTGQGYTF. DNA of the CDR3: TGTGCCAGCAGCCATGGGACAGGGCAGGGCTACACCTTC.

This clonotype has more than one count but fewer than ten. V and J are TRBV6-6 and TRBJ2-7; no firm D call. V shed 10 bases and J shed 5 bases, with 18 bases lying between them. Looked up from germline, CDR1 is MNHNY and CDR2 is SVGAGI (reference sequence). The CDR3 runs 13 residues. In DNA, the CDR3 is TGTGCCACCATAGCAGGCGGTTCCCACGAGCAGTACTTC. It translates to CATIAGGSHEQYF.

J is TRBJ2-1 and V is TRBV6-2 or TRBV6-3; D is possibly TRBD2 (9 bases). This CDR3 contains 17 residues. V lost 4 bases and J 9 bases, leaving 25 bases between the germline ends. CDR1 is MNHEY and CDR2 is SVGEGT in the germline V gene. The CDR3 DNA sequence: TGTGCCAGCAGTTGCGGGGGGGACAGGACCCGGGGAAGTGAGCAGTTCTTC. Protein sequence: CASSCGGDRTRGSEQFF.

As for this clonotype: One end of the junction is discordant with germline, which a read error may explain. This chain joins TRBV9 and TRBJ2-7, with 7 bases identical to TRBD1. Germline lookup yields CDR1 SGDLS and CDR2 YYNGEE. There are 14 residues in the CDR3. The CDR3: CVSSAGDSSYEQYF. Written as DNA, the CDR3 is TGTGTCAGCAGCGCCGGGGACAGCTCCTACGAGCAGTACTTC.